This T cell receptor delta chain was recorded in a study of gamma-delta chains in newborns, infants, children. About the study: Innate gammadelta T cells reportedly expand polyclonally right after birth, driven by microbial exposure, per the title.

CDR3 size: 22 residues. V was trimmed by 0 bases and J by 0 bases, leaving 29 bases between them. Germline lookup yields CDR1 TSWWSYY and CDR2 QGS. TCRdb re-called clones from the reads via CATT. In the table there are 4,400 or so delta-chain clones, more than 30% of which are singletons. This clone has just a few counts. This sequence joins TRDV1 and TRDJ1; a possible D gene is TRDD2 (9 bases). The sequencing input was blood. This TCR derives from a child who received the measles vaccine. CDR3 sequence: CALGELAAFLQSGGPYTDKLIF. The CDR3 DNA is TGTGCTCTTGGGGAACTAGCAGCCTTCCTACAGTCTGGGGGACCGTACACCGATAAACTCATCTTT.